This T cell receptor (beta chain) was identified during a study of monozygotic twins with inflammatory bowel disease. The study, taken as a whole, reports: Healthy twins shared more clonotypes with others than IBD patients, most markedly active ones. Researchers reported no repertoire similarity difference between concordant and discordant twins, possibly from limited power.

Added by template switching were UMIs that each held a 6-nucleotide sample barcode. From the 5' RACE reads, TCRdb lists one entry per CDR3 protein and no DNA. The sample table sets out about 450,000 distinct CDR3 sequences. Regarding this clonotype: Its antigen is not known.

Germline CDR1 SGHRS, CDR2 YFSETQ. CDR3 length equals 15 residues. J is TRBJ2-5 and V is TRBV5-1; without DNA, the TCRdb call of TRBD2 cannot be checked. Sequenced input: blood. This receptor was obtained from a human donor with ulcerative colitis or Crohn's disease, or a healthy co-twin of an affected twin (not recorded which). CDR3 amino acids: CASSLFNPAGETQYF.